These T cell receptor beta chains were read from a single sample in a study of T cell responses to AZD1222 COVID-19 vaccine. Measured with immunoSEQ multiplex PCR; TCRdb has only the in-frame clones, and not every one. Counted here are some 130,000 clones, roughly 93% occurring once; the ten biggest clones make up 0.9% to 1.2%. The material was peripheral blood, obtained 28 days after the second AZD1222 dose. These receptors all come from an adult who received the AZD1222 COVID-19 vaccine. CDR3s include the opening cysteine and the closing phenylalanine or tryptophan.

V gene	J gene	CDR3 protein
TRBV5-4	TRBJ1-6	CASSFAGGNSPLHF
TRBV27	TRBJ2-3	CASSLYTGQITDTQYF
TRBV18	TRBJ1-2	CASSPSSRAGYTF
TRBV19	TRBJ2-3	CASSMRPLGTQYF
TRBV4-1	TRBJ1-2	CASSQDRGRGGYTF
TRBV11-2	TRBJ2-5	CASSLAPTVQETQYF
TRBV20-1	TRBJ1-2	CSASPNGQGKGYTF
TRBV30	TRBJ2-7	CAWGPWDRGVYEQYF
TRBV5-4	TRBJ2-4	CASRPAPGTVPQNIQYF
TRBV28	TRBJ1-4	CASSFKPEDPTNEKLFF
TRBV19	TRBJ2-2	CASSRDRSTGELFF
TRBV5-1	TRBJ2-7	CASSFSEHKLYEQYF
TRBV28	TRBJ1-1	CASSLRDKAFF
TRBV10-3	TRBJ2-5	CAISESYRGGETQYF
TRBV10-3	TRBJ2-7	CAISESYYEQYF
TRBV27	TRBJ2-5	CASSPGLAGGPSETQYF
TRBV10-3	TRBJ2-2	CAIQGLMQAANTGELFF
TRBV7-9	TRBJ2-7	CASSAPGLATREQYF
TRBV29-1	TRBJ2-3	CSVLVGDTQYF
TRBV5-1	TRBJ2-2	CASSAQGANTGELFF
TRBV3-1/TRBV3-2	TRBJ2-7	CASSQGGLGSEQYF
TRBV7-3	TRBJ2-3	CASSFELAGVDTQYF
TRBV23-1	TRBJ1-1	CASSHLGQVFTEAFF
TRBV28	TRBJ1-2	CASRPRDRGLYGYTF
TRBV7-3	TRBJ2-1	CASSFGTSVSSYNEQFF
TRBV5-1	TRBJ1-6	CASSLVSGTTGSPLHF
TRBV28	TRBJ1-2	CASTRRAIFYGYTF
TRBV28	TRBJ2-1	CASSPWPGPASYNEQFF
TRBV10-3	TRBJ2-5	CAISTYGLGEETQYF
TRBV2	TRBJ2-7	CASSGGSGPTRYEQYF
TRBV15	TRBJ1-2	CATSGDRELYGYTF
TRBV6-2/TRBV6-3	TRBJ1-5	CASSFGGNQPQHF
TRBV5-1	TRBJ2-3	CASSSLEADTQYF
TRBV15	TRBJ1-4	CATSSNRGRGTTNEKLFF
TRBV7-3	TRBJ1-1	CASSTTGGNTEAFF
TRBV4-2	TRBJ2-1	CASSQEGSRSYNEQFF
TRBV9	TRBJ2-2	CASSAQGGVQNTGELFF
TRBV3-1/TRBV3-2	TRBJ1-1	CASSQAGGSGQAFF
TRBV7-2	TRBJ2-5	CASSQGLAAETQYF
TRBV4-2	TRBJ2-1	CASSQDFAGGTYNEQFF
TRBV5-1	TRBJ1-1	CASSFIKGQPHEAFF
TRBV11-3	TRBJ2-1	CASSPAGTSSYNEQFF